The source of this T cell receptor beta chain is a study of cytomegalovirus exposure and HLA in healthy donors. Findings and caveats of the study: The listing of roughly 160 TCR beta chains classed them as cytomegalovirus-associated.

CDR3 size: 18 residues. Germline V gene sequence: CDR1 MRHNA, CDR2 SNTAGT. Trimming removed 0 bases from V and 2 bases from J; junction bases left unmatched: 9. In regard to this clone: The antigen is not known.

This PCR relied on a set of 60 Vbeta primers and 13 Jbeta primers. Measured with immunoSEQ multiplex PCR; TCRdb has only the in-frame clones, and not every one. The sample's table shows around 200,000 clones. The J gene is TRBJ2-5, the V gene TRBV6-4, with TRBD1 matching over 10 bases. Sequenced material: PBMCs. The TCR originated in a woman aged 25 to 39 in good health and CMV-seropositive. CDR3 coding DNA: TGTGCCAGCAGTGACTCCGACAGGGGGCGAAGTCATCAAGAGACCCAGTACTTC. Residues: CASSDSDRGRSHQETQYF.